This TCR beta chain was recovered during a study of shared clonotypes between healthy human individuals. CDR1 is MGHRA and CDR2 is YSYEKL in the germline V gene. This CDR3 has 13 amino acids. V was cut by 2 bases and J by 4 bases, with 9 bases left in between. The naive CD8 fraction comprised CD45RO-negative cells positively selected for CCR7 and excluded terminally differentiated effector memory CD45RA+ cells. None of the donors, who were healthy HIV-negative adults, had recently had acute infections or vaccinations. Investigators spread the genomic DNA of each subset evenly over several immunoSEQ plates. Clones were sequenced by immunoSEQ multiplex PCR, and TCRdb holds only the in-frame ones, with some missing. The table shows 2 million or so clones, with about 95% occurring only once.

Material: naive CD8+ T cells sorted from blood. This chain links TRBV4-1 with TRBJ2-7; weak D call: TRBD2 (5 bases). The receptor comes from a young man in good health. The CDR3 reads CASSQTDWYEQYF. CDR3 coding DNA: TGCGCCAGCAGCCAAACGGACTGGTACGAGCAGTACTTC.